This T cell receptor (beta chain) came from a study of blood T cell repertoires in COVID-19. Study details: Donors in the United States, Italy and Spain gave samples during acute or convalescent COVID-19. Nucleic acid was either cDNA or gDNA, and it came from T cells, B-cell-depleted T cells, or PBMCs.

In the authors' methods: Researchers report that nucleated cell counts were estimated from reference gene primer amplification. The repertoire was sequenced with immunoSEQ multiplex PCR; TCRdb's copy has only in-frame clones and lacks some. V and J calls and clone size follow that table, whereas D and trimming were derived from the DNA. The sample shows 65,000 to 80,000 clones, about 87% of them seen only once. This CDR3 has 14 residues. V trimming: 5 bases; J trimming: 5 bases; junction bases outside the gene matches: 7. Germline V gene sequence: CDR1 SGHVS, CDR2 FQNEAQ. Material for sequencing was peripheral blood. The origin of this receptor is a man aged 50 to 60 with active COVID-19. The genes are TRBV7-8 and TRBJ2-5; 8 bases agree with TRBD2. CDR3 DNA: TGTGCCAGCAGCCTCGGGGGGGCAGGGGAGACCCAGTACTTC. It encodes CASSLGGAGETQYF.